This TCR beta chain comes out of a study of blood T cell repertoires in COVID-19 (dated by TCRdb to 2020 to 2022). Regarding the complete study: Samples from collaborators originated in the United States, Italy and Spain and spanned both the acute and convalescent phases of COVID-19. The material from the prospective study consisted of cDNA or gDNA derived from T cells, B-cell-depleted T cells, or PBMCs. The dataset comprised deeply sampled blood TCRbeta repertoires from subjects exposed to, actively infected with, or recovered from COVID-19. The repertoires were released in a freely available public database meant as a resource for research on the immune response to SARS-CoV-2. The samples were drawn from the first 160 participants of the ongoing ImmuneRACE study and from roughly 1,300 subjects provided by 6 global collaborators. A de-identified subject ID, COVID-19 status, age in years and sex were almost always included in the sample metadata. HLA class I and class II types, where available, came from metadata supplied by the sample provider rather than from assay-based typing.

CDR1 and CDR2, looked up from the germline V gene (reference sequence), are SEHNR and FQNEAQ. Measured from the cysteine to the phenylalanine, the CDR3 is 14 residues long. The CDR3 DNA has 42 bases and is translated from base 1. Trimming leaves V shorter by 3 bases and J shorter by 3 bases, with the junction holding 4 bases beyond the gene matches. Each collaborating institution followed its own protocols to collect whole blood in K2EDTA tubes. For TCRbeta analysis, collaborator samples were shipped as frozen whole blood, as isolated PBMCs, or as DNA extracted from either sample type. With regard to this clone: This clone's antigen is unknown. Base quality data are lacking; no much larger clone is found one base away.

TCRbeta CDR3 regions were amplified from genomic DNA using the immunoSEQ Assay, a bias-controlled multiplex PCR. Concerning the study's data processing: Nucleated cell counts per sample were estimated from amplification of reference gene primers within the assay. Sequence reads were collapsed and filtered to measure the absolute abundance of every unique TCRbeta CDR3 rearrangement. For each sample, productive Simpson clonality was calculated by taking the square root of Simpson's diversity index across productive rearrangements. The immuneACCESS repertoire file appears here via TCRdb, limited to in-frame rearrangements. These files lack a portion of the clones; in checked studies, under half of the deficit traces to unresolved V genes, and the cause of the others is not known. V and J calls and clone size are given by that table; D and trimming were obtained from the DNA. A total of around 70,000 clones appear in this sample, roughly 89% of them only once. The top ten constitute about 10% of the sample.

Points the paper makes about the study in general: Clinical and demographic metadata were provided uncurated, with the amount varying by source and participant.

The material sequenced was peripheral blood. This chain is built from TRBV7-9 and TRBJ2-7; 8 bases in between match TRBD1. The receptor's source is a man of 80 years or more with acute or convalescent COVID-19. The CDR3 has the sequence CASSFQDRDYEQYF. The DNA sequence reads TGTGCCAGCAGCTTCCAGGACAGGGACTACGAGCAGTACTTC.